This entry lists 25 T cell receptor beta chains sequenced from one sample in a study of cytomegalovirus exposure and HLA in healthy donors (dated by TCRdb to about 2017). The library was prepared using the immunoSEQ multiplex PCR assay. A mixture of 60 forward primers for TCR Vbeta segments and 13 reverse primers for TCR Jbeta segments was used in the multiplex PCR. TCRdb's version of the immuneACCESS table is confined to in-frame rearrangements and falls short of the full clone set. An unresolved V gene accounts for under half of the shortfall where checked; the remainder is of unknown origin. The sample table holds 150,000 to 200,000 clones, of which roughly 80% were seen once. 8.5% of the sample lies in the top ten. Sequences were obtained from PBMCs. The receptors shown here come from a male donor in good health and CMV-seropositive.

V is TRBV10-2 and J is TRBJ1-1; D call uncertain. Germline lookup yields CDR1 WSHSY and CDR2 SAAADI. The CDR3 length is 16 residues. V shed 2 bases and J shed 5 bases, with 18 bases lying between them. CDR3 sequence reads: CASSETFGSGGTEAFF. The CDR3 DNA is TGCGCCAGCAGTGAGACGTTCGGGTCGGGAGGAACTGAAGCTTTCTTT.

The rearrangement links TRBV19 to TRBJ1-5; 8 nucleotides line up with TRBD1. Germline values: CDR1 LNHDA, CDR2 SQIVND (reference sequence). The CDR3 consists of 15 residues. The junction had 5 bases not matched to a gene; V was cut back by 7 bases and J by 0 bases. The CDR3 protein is CASMDREYSNQPQHF. CDR3 in DNA: TGTGCCAGTATGGACAGGGAGTATAGCAATCAGCCCCAGCATTTT.

This chain joins TRBV5-6 and TRBJ1-5, with D unclear. Germline values: CDR1 SGHDT, CDR2 YYEEEE. The CDR3 loop spans 14 amino acids. V was shortened by 1 base and J by 2 bases, with 7 bases between the two germline ends. In DNA, the CDR3 is TGTGCCAGCAGCTTGTGGGGAGGCAATCAGCCCCAGCATTTT. This sequence encodes CASSLWGGNQPQHF.

J is TRBJ1-2 and V is TRBV30; D is undetermined. The V gene's germline CDR1 is GTSNPN and CDR2 SVGIG (reference sequence). V dropped 5 bases and J dropped 4 bases, with 11 bases sitting between them. CDR3 length equals 12 residues. CDR3 region: CAWSPRGYGYTF. DNA for the CDR3: TGTGCCTGGTCACCCCGGGGCTATGGCTACACCTTC.

J is TRBJ1-1 and V is TRBV9; D gene uncertain. Germline-derived CDR1 and CDR2 are SGDLS and YYNGEE. This CDR3 is 15 amino acids long. Deletions cut 0 bases from V and 1 base from J, with 10 bases between. DNA for the CDR3: TGTGCCAGCAGCGTAGCTCCCAGAAAGAACACTGAAGCTTTCTTT. It yields the protein CASSVAPRKNTEAFF. The full variable domain, with the rest looked up from reference TRBV9 and TRBJ1-1, is DSGVTQTPKHLITATGQRVTLRCSPRSGDLSVYWYQQSLDQGLQFLIQYYNGEERAKGNILERFSAQQFPDLHSELNLSSLELGDSALYFCASSVAPRKNTEAFFGQGTRLTVV.

V usage is TRBV6-6 and J usage is TRBJ1-2; 12 bases are a match to TRBD1. CDR1 and CDR2 (germline): MNHNY, SVGAGI (reference sequence). Trimming removed 0 bases from V and 8 bases from J; junction bases left unmatched: 4. This CDR3 is 15 amino acids long. The CDR3 bases are TGTGCCAGCAGTTACTCGGGACAGGGGGCAAGGGGCTACACCTTC. Translated, it gives CASSYSGQGARGYTF.

The V gene is TRBV18, the J gene TRBJ1-3; D not resolved. Trimming shortened V by 3 bases and J by 0 bases, and 9 bases separated the two germline ends. Germline CDR1 KGHSH, CDR2 LQKENI. This CDR3 is built from 15 residues. The CDR3 region is CASSPGQTSGNTIYF. Written as DNA, the CDR3 is TGTGCCAGCTCACCTGGGCAGACCTCTGGAAACACCATATATTTT.

The chain combines TRBV7-2 with TRBJ2-1; 9 bases map to TRBD1. The CDR3 loop spans 15 amino acids. The ends lost 7 bases at V and 4 bases at J; junction bases unmatched: 8. Germline V gives CDR1 SGHTA, CDR2 FQGNSA. The CDR3 DNA follows: TGTGCCAGCAAGCCACAGGGGGCCCAATACAATGAGCAGTTCTTC. Protein product: CASKPQGAQYNEQFF.

V gene TRBV30 combines with J gene TRBJ1-6, with 10 positions matching TRBD1. The V gene's germline CDR1 is GTSNPN and CDR2 SVGIG (reference sequence). The trim removed 1 base at V and 7 bases at J, leaving 4 bases unmatched. The length of the CDR3 is 15 residues. The CDR3 DNA reads as TGTGCCTGGAGTGGGGGACAGGGGTACAATTCACCCCTCCACTTT. It encodes CAWSGGQGYNSPLHF.

This clone was counted between two and nine times. The rearrangement links TRBV6-4 to TRBJ2-3; weak D call: TRBD2 (7 bases). Trimming removed 2 bases from V and 5 bases from J, with 17 bases in between. In germline, CDR1 is MRHNA, CDR2 SNTAGT. This CDR3 region has 16 residues. CDR3 residues: CASSDLGGPFGDTQYF. CDR3 in DNA: TGTGCCAGCAGTGACCTCGGGGGGCCGTTTGGAGATACGCAGTATTTT.

The genes are TRBV10-3 and TRBJ2-7; 12 positions match TRBD2. There are 14 residues in the CDR3. With 4 bases clipped from V and 6 bases from J, the junction kept 4 bases outside the gene matches. Germline lookup yields CDR1 ENHRY and CDR2 SYGVKD. CDR3 sequence reads: CAISGTSGEVEQYF. The CDR3 DNA reads as TGTGCCATCAGTGGGACTAGCGGGGAGGTCGAGCAGTACTTC.

This chain links TRBV10-1 with TRBJ2-1; no firm D call. CDR1 and CDR2 from the germline V gene are WNHNN and SYGVQD (reference sequence). V was pared by 3 bases and J by 4 bases, with 7 bases between. This CDR3 is 13 amino acids long. The CDR3 protein is CASSETSYNEQFF. CDR3 sequence (DNA): TGCGCCAGCAGTGAAACATCTTACAATGAGCAGTTCTTC.

This clone has only one observation. The gene calls are TRBV28 and TRBJ1-1; D is ambiguous. The V end lost 5 bases, the J end lost 8 bases, and 9 bases lay between the germline ends. The germline CDR1 and CDR2 sequences are MDHEN and SYDVKM. The CDR3 length is 11 residues. In DNA, the CDR3 is TGTGCCAGCAGTCCCAGGCTGGAAGCTTTCTTT. The encoded protein is CASSPRLEAFF.

The V and J genes are TRBV7-9 and TRBJ2-5, with 11 bases that match TRBD2. This CDR3 region has 16 residues. The V segment lost 3 bases and the J segment 5 bases; nucleotides outside the gene matches: 8. Per germline, CDR1 SEHNR and CDR2 FQNEAQ (reference sequence). The CDR3 nucleotides read TGTGCCAGCAGCTTCCCCATAGCGGGAGGGACGGAGACCCAGTACTTC. It is translated as CASSFPIAGGTETQYF.

V is TRBV6-1 and J is TRBJ2-7, with D perhaps matching TRBD2 (6 bases). The CDR3 totals 17 residues. Trimming stripped 1 base from V and 7 bases from J, with 23 bases between. Germline values: CDR1 MNHNS, CDR2 SASEGT. In DNA, the CDR3 is TGTGCCAGCAGTGAAGAAGGACGGACCGCCTACCGGGGGGAGCAGTACTTC. It translates to CASSEEGRTAYRGEQYF.

The chain carries TRBV5-1 and TRBJ1-2; TRBD1 is a possible D gene (5 bases). V was cut by 4 bases and J by 6 bases, with 16 bases left in between. The germline CDR1 and CDR2 sequences are SGHRS and YFSETQ. This CDR3 is 14 amino acids long. The CDR3 is CASSPQTVGNGYTF. CDR3 in DNA: TGCGCCAGCAGCCCACAGACAGTTGGGAATGGCTACACCTTC.

This chain joins TRBV19 and TRBJ1-2; no clear D. V shed 9 bases and J shed 10 bases, with 15 bases lying between them. CDR3 length: 11 residues. Germline V gene data show CDR1 as LNHDA and CDR2 as SQIVND (reference sequence). The CDR3: CASMESTYYTF. CDR3 nucleotide sequence: TGTGCCAGCATGGAGAGTACGTACTACACCTTC.

V is TRBV30 and J is TRBJ1-2; the match to TRBD1 covers 7 bases. Per germline, CDR1 GTSNPN and CDR2 SVGIG (reference sequence). This CDR3 is 14 amino acids long. With 0 bases clipped from V and 6 bases from J, the junction kept 7 bases outside the gene matches. The CDR3 nucleotides read TGTGCCTGGAGTGTACCTCCAGGGGGAAATGGCTACACCTTC. It specifies CAWSVPPGGNGYTF.

This clone appeared once. This rearrangement joins TRBV7-8 to TRBJ2-1; perhaps TRBD1 as D (6 bases). V dropped 5 bases and J dropped 8 bases, with 10 bases sitting between them. CDR3 length: 12 residues. From germline, CDR1 is SGHVS and CDR2 FQNEAQ. The CDR3: CASSVQGDEQFF. For the CDR3, the DNA is TGTGCCAGCAGCGTACAGGGAGATGAGCAGTTCTTC.

The V and J genes are TRBV30 and TRBJ1-2; TRBD1 matches at 7 bases. The junction had 3 bases not matched to a gene; V was cut back by 1 base and J by 1 base. The CDR3 extends over 14 amino acids. CDR1 GTSNPN and CDR2 SVGIG come from the germline V gene (reference sequence). The CDR3 DNA reads TGTGCCTGGAGTGAGACAGGGTTTAACTATGGCTACACCTTC. It specifies CAWSETGFNYGYTF.

V and J are TRBV5-4 and TRBJ2-5; 8 nucleotides match TRBD2. V trimming: 4 bases; J trimming: 5 bases; junction bases outside the gene matches: 16. Germline CDR1 and CDR2: SGHNT and YYREEE (reference sequence). The CDR3 spans 17 residues. The DNA for the CDR3 is TGTGCCAGCAGCCCCAGGGGATTGCGGGGGGCCGGGGAGACCCAGTACTTC. Its protein is CASSPRGLRGAGETQYF.

The chain joins TRBV18 to TRBJ2-3; TRBD2 might be the D (6 bases). Deletions cut 1 base from V and 6 bases from J, with 17 bases between. Germline lookup yields CDR1 KGHSH and CDR2 LQKENI. This CDR3 is 16 amino acids long. In nucleotides, the CDR3 is TGTGCCAGCTCACCACGCGGGACCCCCCCCCGGGATACGCAGTATTTT. Translated, it gives CASSPRGTPPRDTQYF.

This chain links TRBV5-4 with TRBJ1-1; TRBD1 matches 7 bases. The V gene end was trimmed by 5 bases and the J gene end by 4 bases; junction bases not matched to a gene: 8. Germline assignment: CDR1 SGHNT and CDR2 YYREEE (reference sequence). The CDR3 loop spans 14 amino acids. The CDR3 nucleotides read TGTGCCAGCAGGATTGACAGGGTCAGCACTGAAGCTTTCTTT. It translates to CASRIDRVSTEAFF.

This rearrangement joins TRBV7-8 to TRBJ2-7; TRBD1 matches at 8 bases. In germline, CDR1 is SGHVS, CDR2 FQNEAQ. V lost 5 bases to trimming and J lost 6 bases; unmatched junction nucleotides: 9. The CDR3 totals 14 residues. This chain's CDR3 is CASSPRQGLREQYF. CDR3 nucleotide sequence: TGTGCCAGCAGCCCAAGACAGGGGTTACGCGAGCAGTACTTC.

Note on this clone: Other nucleotide sequences in the sample specify the same CDR3. The genes are TRBV5-1 and TRBJ2-7; D not resolved. CDR1 and CDR2 from the germline V gene are SGHRS and YFSETQ. The CDR3 totals 13 residues. Deletions cut 0 bases from V and 1 base from J, with 5 bases between. The CDR3 is CASSLAGSYEQYF. The CDR3, as DNA: TGCGCCAGCAGCTTGGCGGGTTCCTACGAGCAGTACTTC.